The 30 T cell receptor beta chains given below trace back to one sample, sequenced in a study of T cell changes during pregnancy in multiple sclerosis. Some clones are missing from TCRdb's copy, which holds only in-frame ones; the method was immunoSEQ multiplex PCR. Of about 65,000 clones in the sample, 85% to 95% were seen once. Sequences were derived from CD8+ T cells from peripheral blood mononuclear cells, sampled in the third trimester of pregnancy. The source is a female donor in good health, enrolled as a control in a pregnancy study.

The chain uses TRBV6-5 and TRBJ1-1; D may be TRBD1 (5 bases). This CDR3 has 15 amino acids. V lost 6 bases to trimming and J lost 0 bases, with 14 bases between them. CDR1 is MNHEY and CDR2 is SVGAGI in the germline V gene. CDR3 region: CASSRGRMMNTEAFF. DNA for the CDR3: TGTGCCAGCAGCCGGGGGAGGATGATGAACACTGAAGCTTTCTTT.

J is TRBJ2-3 and V is TRBV27; 8 bases match TRBD1. From germline, CDR1 is MNHEY and CDR2 SMNVEV (reference sequence). V shed 6 bases and J 1 base; nucleotides not matched to a gene: 0. This CDR3 has 13 residues. Here the CDR3 reads CASRDRGTDTQYF. The DNA for the CDR3 is TGTGCCAGCAGGGACAGGGGCACAGATACGCAGTATTTT.

The chain combines TRBV27 with TRBJ2-7; 7 nucleotides line up with TRBD1. Germline loops: CDR1 MNHEY, CDR2 SMNVEV (reference sequence). The trim removed 3 bases at V and 0 bases at J, leaving 8 bases unmatched. The CDR3 runs to 16 residues. CDR3 coding DNA: TGTGCCAGCAGTTTCCTCGGGACAGACTTCTCCTACGAGCAGTACTTC. Translating it yields CASSFLGTDFSYEQYF.

The rearrangement joins TRBV4-3 to TRBJ1-2; 9 positions agree with TRBD1. The CDR3 has 13 residues. CDR1 and CDR2 from the germline V gene are LGHNA and YSLEER. V shed 4 bases and J 4 bases; nucleotides not matched to a gene: 1. The CDR3 nucleotides read TGCGCCAGCAGCCCGGACAGGGGCTATGGCTACACCTTC. Translated, it gives CASSPDRGYGYTF.

This clone has a single count. The V call is TRBV4-2, the J call TRBJ1-1; D might be TRBD1 (5 bases). The CDR3 covers 15 residues. V gave up 0 bases and J gave up 7 bases, with 15 bases separating them. Germline values: CDR1 LGHNA, CDR2 YNFKEQ. This chain's CDR3 is CASSQEPGGDIEAFF. The CDR3, as DNA: TGTGCCAGCAGCCAAGAGCCGGGGGGGGATATTGAAGCTTTCTTT.

This clone was detected once. This chain connects TRBV19 to TRBJ1-6, with 10 bases aligning to TRBD1. This CDR3 region has 15 residues. The V and J ends lost 4 bases and 7 bases, in that order; junction bases with no gene match: 4. From germline, CDR1 is LNHDA and CDR2 SQIVND (reference sequence). The CDR3 protein is CASSTDRGTNSPLHF. DNA of the CDR3: TGTGCCAGTAGTACGGACAGGGGGACGAATTCACCCCTCCACTTT.

This clone was recorded only once. The J gene is TRBJ2-5, the V gene TRBV7-2, with 7 bases identical to TRBD2. Per germline, CDR1 SGHTA and CDR2 FQGNSA. With 1 base clipped from V and 4 bases from J, the junction kept 15 bases outside the gene matches. CDR3 length: 18 amino acids. CDR3 nucleotides: TGTGCCAGCAGCTTAGGGGTAGCGGGTACTCTCCTGGGAGAGACCCAGTACTTC. This encodes CASSLGVAGTLLGETQYF.

The chain uses TRBV9 and TRBJ2-2; 8 bases match TRBD1. Germline CDR1 is SGDLS and CDR2 is YYNGEE. V was clipped by 4 bases and J by 2 bases; unmatched bases: 4. The CDR3 contains 15 residues. The CDR3 nucleotides read TGTGCCAGCAGCTTCGGACAGGGCAACACCGGGGAGCTGTTTTTT. Its protein product is CASSFGQGNTGELFF.

The chain couples TRBV27 to TRBJ2-2; tentatively, D is TRBD1 (6 bases). Germline V CDR1 and CDR2: MNHEY, SMNVEV (reference sequence). Trimming cost V 3 bases and J 7 bases, with 9 bases left between them. The CDR3 is made up of 13 amino acids. The CDR3 is CASSLGADGELFF. The CDR3 region has the DNA TGTGCCAGCAGTTTGGGGGCGGACGGGGAGCTGTTTTTT.

This chain joins TRBV6-1 and TRBJ1-1; D is perhaps TRBD1 (6 bases). Trimming took off 6 bases at V and 5 bases at J, with 10 bases between the two ends. The germline V gene has CDR1 MNHNS and CDR2 SASEGT. The CDR3 is made up of 12 amino acids. CDR3 sequence: CASSYRVTEAFF. DNA of the CDR3: TGTGCCAGCAGCTACAGGGTGACTGAAGCTTTCTTT.

The chain employs TRBV9 and TRBJ2-2; D possibly corresponds to TRBD1 (5 bases). Germline V gives CDR1 SGDLS, CDR2 YYNGEE. Trimming removed 3 bases at V and 6 bases at J, with 18 bases between. The CDR3 totals 16 residues. The CDR3: CASSANSWGEAGELFF. The CDR3 DNA is TGTGCCAGCAGCGCGAATTCATGGGGCGAGGCCGGGGAGCTGTTTTTT.

The rearrangement links TRBV6-1 to TRBJ1-1; no definite D call. CDR1 MNHNS and CDR2 SASEGT come from the germline V gene. Trimming removed 0 bases at V and 0 bases at J, with 8 bases between. The CDR3 runs to 15 residues. The CDR3 DNA reads as TGTGCCAGCAGTGAAGCCATGGCTCTGAACACTGAAGCTTTCTTT. Translating gives CASSEAMALNTEAFF.

CDR3 nucleotide sequence: TGTGCCAGCAGCCCGGGCCGGCAGGGGGCAATCGGGGAGCTGTTTTTT. It is translated as CASSPGRQGAIGELFF. This chain connects TRBV5-6 to TRBJ2-2; 8 bases align to TRBD1. CDR3 length: 16 residues. Germline V gene sequence: CDR1 SGHDT, CDR2 YYEEEE. The V gene end was trimmed by 4 bases and the J gene end by 7 bases; junction bases not matched to a gene: 12.

This chain links TRBV7-9 with TRBJ1-1; D is undetermined. The CDR3 length is 14 residues. Germline lookup yields CDR1 SEHNR and CDR2 FQNEAQ (reference sequence). Trimming removed 1 base from V and 4 bases from J, with 10 bases in between. The DNA for the CDR3 is TGTGCCAGCAGCTTAGATTCCCGTGTCACTGAAGCTTTCTTT. It encodes CASSLDSRVTEAFF.

This clone has a handful of counts. The chain combines TRBV6-1 with TRBJ1-1; D ambiguous. CDR1 MNHNS and CDR2 SASEGT come from the germline V gene. V shed 2 bases and J shed 1 base, with 5 bases lying between them. The CDR3 runs 13 residues. CDR3 loop: CASSERENTEAFF. In DNA, the CDR3 is TGTGCCAGCAGTGAACGGGAGAACACTGAAGCTTTCTTT.

J is TRBJ2-1 and V is TRBV4-3; D gene ambiguous. This CDR3 region has 14 residues. CDR1 LGHNA and CDR2 YSLEER come from the germline V gene. Trimming took off 1 base at V and 6 bases at J, with 10 bases between the two ends. CDR3 DNA sequence: TGCGCCAGCAGCCAAGGTACAAAACCCAATGAGCAGTTCTTC. Protein: CASSQGTKPNEQFF.

V gene TRBV25-1 combines with J gene TRBJ1-2, with D unresolved. The CDR3 is 11 residues long. Between the trimmed V and J ends, which lost 4 bases and 8 bases, there was a span of 8 bases. CDR1 MGHDK and CDR2 SYGVNS come from the germline V gene. CDR3 coding DNA: TGTGCCAGCAGTGGTCCGCGGGGCTACACCTTC. Its protein is CASSGPRGYTF.

The V gene is TRBV2, the J gene TRBJ2-3; 7 positions match TRBD1. The CDR3 is 14 amino acids. Germline loops: CDR1 SNHLY, CDR2 FYNNEI. Trimming took 8 bases from V and 2 from J; bases not matched to a gene: 7. The DNA for the CDR3 is TGTGCCAGCCTTGAGGGGGCGTTCACAGATACGCAGTATTTT. Encoded protein: CASLEGAFTDTQYF.

This clone came up a few times. J is TRBJ1-5 and V is TRBV19; tentatively, D is TRBD1 (5 bases). V was trimmed by 6 bases and J by 0 bases, leaving 21 bases between them. The germline V gene encodes CDR1 LNHDA and CDR2 SQIVND (reference sequence). The CDR3 consists of 18 residues. The CDR3 nucleotides are TGTGCCAGTAGCCCTCTGGACATACTGGCCTATAGCAATCAGCCCCAGCATTTT. This encodes CASSPLDILAYSNQPQHF.

This clone was seen once. This chain joins TRBV5-4 and TRBJ1-2, with D unclear. Germline V CDR1 and CDR2: SGHNT, YYREEE (reference sequence). V shed 0 bases and J shed 8 bases, with 20 bases lying between them. This CDR3 is 16 amino acids long. The CDR3: CASSLDKDPGNRGYTF. The CDR3 nucleotides are TGTGCCAGCAGCTTGGACAAGGACCCCGGGAATAGGGGCTACACCTTC.

The J gene is TRBJ2-5, the V gene TRBV10-2, with 9 bases lining up with TRBD2. The CDR3 sequence is 18 residues long. V lost 0 bases and J lost 0; bases outside the gene matches: 8. CDR1 WSHSY and CDR2 SAAADI come from the germline V gene. The CDR3 DNA reads TGCGCCAGCAGTGAGTCGAAATGGGTAGCGGGGGACCAAGAGACCCAGTACTTC. This codes for CASSESKWVAGDQETQYF.

The chain joins TRBV4-3 to TRBJ2-7; D gene uncertain. Between the trimmed V and J ends, which lost 0 bases and 4 bases, there was a span of 13 bases. The V gene's germline CDR1 is LGHNA and CDR2 YSLEER. The CDR3 consists of 15 residues. The CDR3 protein is CASSQDTRSGYEQYF. The CDR3 bases are TGCGCCAGCAGCCAAGATACCCGGAGTGGTTACGAGCAGTACTTC.

The rearrangement joins TRBV27 to TRBJ2-1; 7 nucleotides align to TRBD2. Looked up from germline, CDR1 is MNHEY and CDR2 is SMNVEV (reference sequence). V dropped 4 bases and J dropped 2; count of bases not matched to a gene: 5. The CDR3 has 15 residues. The CDR3 reads CASSSPGGPYNEQFF. Written as DNA, the CDR3 is TGTGCCAGCAGTTCACCGGGGGGTCCCTACAATGAGCAGTTCTTC.

The CDR3, as DNA: TGTGCCAGCAGCTTTGGGCCTCAGCGGGAGCTCAATGAGCAGTTCTTC. This codes for CASSFGPQRELNEQFF. The rearrangement joins TRBV5-5 to TRBJ2-1; TRBD2 matches 8 bases. The V gene end was trimmed by 2 bases and the J gene end by 6 bases; junction bases not matched to a gene: 10. CDR3 length: 16 amino acids. The germline V gene has CDR1 SGHKS and CDR2 YYEKEE (reference sequence).

The genes are TRBV6-1 and TRBJ2-7, with D possibly being TRBD2 (6 bases). Trimming removed 6 bases at V and 2 bases at J, with 14 bases between. CDR1 is MNHNS, CDR2 SASEGT, per germline. The CDR3 contains 14 residues. This CDR3 reads CASSLGGVAYEQYF. The CDR3 region has the DNA TGTGCCAGCAGCCTAGGAGGGGTAGCCTACGAGCAGTACTTC.

The gene calls are TRBV14 and TRBJ1-2; TRBD1 matches 10 bases. CDR3 length equals 15 residues. Germline V gene data show CDR1 as SGHDN and CDR2 as FVKESK. Trimming cost V 4 bases and J 4 bases; bases outside gene matches: 6. CDR3 coding DNA: TGTGCCAGCAGCCCCGGACAGGGGGTACGCTATGGCTACACCTTC. Protein: CASSPGQGVRYGYTF.

The chain recombines TRBV29-1 with TRBJ1-5; 7 bases are shared with TRBD1. Trimming at V came to 4 bases and at J to 4 bases, leaving 4 bases not matched to a gene. This CDR3 is 13 amino acids long. In germline, CDR1 is SQVTM, CDR2 ANQGSEA. The CDR3 nucleotides are TGCAGCGTTGGGACAGGATTGAATCAGCCCCAGCATTTT. As protein: CSVGTGLNQPQHF.

V is TRBV4-3 and J is TRBJ1-1, with 7 bases that match TRBD1. The J segment lost 1 base and the V segment lost 1 base, leaving 6 bases of the junction unmatched. The CDR3 runs to 16 residues. Germline V gene lookup returns CDR1 LGHNA and CDR2 YSLEER. DNA of the CDR3: TGCGCCAGCAGCCAAGGGATGGGGACAGCGAACACTGAAGCTTTCTTT. The encoded protein is CASSQGMGTANTEAFF.

This rearrangement joins TRBV4-3 to TRBJ2-1; maybe TRBD2 (7 bases). Germline CDR1 and CDR2: LGHNA and YSLEER. The ends were cut back, 0 bases at V and 5 bases at J, with 20 bases in the middle. This CDR3 is 18 amino acids long. CDR3 sequence reads: CASSQEGLQGFTDNEQFF. The CDR3 DNA reads as TGCGCCAGCAGCCAAGAGGGACTACAGGGTTTTACGGACAATGAGCAGTTCTTC.

The chain carries TRBV5-4 and TRBJ1-2, with TRBD1 matching over 9 bases. Germline CDR1 SGHNT, CDR2 YYREEE (reference sequence). The CDR3 runs to 14 residues. J lost 7 bases, V lost 2 bases, and 6 bases had no gene match. In DNA, the CDR3 is TGTGCCAGCAGCTTTTATGGACAGGGGAGTGGCTACACCTTC. Protein sequence: CASSFYGQGSGYTF. Full variable domain (remainder filled in from reference TRBV5-4 and TRBJ1-2): ETGVTQSPTHLIKTRGQQVTLRCSSQSGHNTVSWYQQALGQGPQFIFQYYREEENGRGNFPPRFSGLQFPNYSSELNVNALELDDSALYLCASSFYGQGSGYTFGSGTRLTVV.